This passage covers 12 T cell receptor beta chains from one sample sequenced in a study of T cells in Graves' hyperthyroidism and ophthalmopathy. It was RNA transcripts that yielded the amplified TCR beta CDR3 regions. HTBI primers drove first-round RT-PCR of the TCR CDR3. Using its own MiXCR run on the multiplex PCR reads, TCRdb lists one record per CDR3 protein. The data contain around 620,000 distinct CDR3 sequences, 14% of them singletons. Sequenced input: blood. These receptors were collected from a woman aged 18-29 years with Graves' ophthalmopathy.

Points on this clonotype: A much larger clonotype is one base distant, so this may be a read error. V gene TRBV6-2 or TRBV6-3 combines with J gene TRBJ1-1, with a tentative D call TRBD1 (5 bases). V lost 11 bases to trimming and J lost 8 bases, with 21 bases between them. CDR1 is MNHEY and CDR2 is SVGEGT in the germline V gene. The CDR3 length is 13 residues. The CDR3 nucleotides are TGTGCCGGCTGCCTGATTTTGGGGGTCGAAGCTTTCTTT. This gives the protein CAGCLILGVEAFF.

This clonotype was recorded only once. The chain couples TRBV20-1 to TRBJ2-3, with 12 positions matching TRBD2. CDR3 length equals 14 residues. The V and J ends lost 4 bases and 3 bases, in that order; junction bases with no gene match: 2. The germline gives CDR1 DFQATT, CDR2 SNEGSKA (reference sequence). CDR3 sequence reads: CSANLAGGTDTQYF. CDR3 coding DNA: TGCAGTGCTAATCTAGCGGGAGGGACAGATACGCAGTATTTT.

The table lists this clonotype with many counts. The chain carries TRBV12-3 or TRBV12-4 and TRBJ2-5; TRBD1 matches at 7 bases. This CDR3 has 14 residues. V lost 4 bases, J lost 5 bases, and 7 bases stayed unmatched. The CDR3 region has the DNA TGTGCCAGCAGTTATGAACAGGGGTGGGAGACCCAGTACTTC. Translated: CASSYEQGWETQYF.

This clonotype has a count of ten or more. This rearrangement joins TRBV7-2 to TRBJ2-7; 11 nucleotides match TRBD2. The CDR3 totals 14 residues. Germline CDR1 reads SGHTA; CDR2 reads FQGNSA. V shed 6 bases, J shed 5 bases, and the junction held 6 bases outside the gene matches. For the CDR3, the DNA is TGTGCCAGCAGGGTAGCGGGAGGGCGAAACGAGCAGTACTTC. Its translation: CASRVAGGRNEQYF.

This chain connects TRBV27 to TRBJ1-2; D remains ambiguous. The germline V gene has CDR1 MNHEY and CDR2 SMNVEV (reference sequence). V dropped 5 bases and J dropped 3 bases, with 10 bases sitting between them. The CDR3 consists of 13 residues. Here the CDR3 DNA reads TGTGCCAGCAGTAGCGGGTCTTACTATGGCTACACCTTC. Protein product: CASSSGSYYGYTF.

As regards this clonotype: Since a much larger clone is just one base distant, this may be a read error. The chain uses TRBV6-5 and TRBJ2-1; D is possibly TRBD2 (5 bases). Germline assignment: CDR1 MNHEY and CDR2 SVGAGI. CDR3 size: 16 residues. CDR3 amino acids: CASSFRLPSSYNEEFF. The CDR3 nucleotides read TGTGCCAGCAGTTTTCGACTACCGAGCTCCTACAATGAGGAGTTCTTC.

This clonotype was counted a few times. The chain is built from TRBV30 and TRBJ1-2; perhaps TRBD1 as D (6 bases). Per the germline V gene, CDR1 is GTSNPN and CDR2 is SVGIG (reference sequence). This CDR3 contains 15 residues. Trimming pared 2 bases from V and 0 bases from J, leaving 13 bases between. The CDR3: CAWSLDSRPNYGYTF. In nucleotides, the CDR3 is TGTGCCTGGAGTTTGGACAGCCGCCCTAACTATGGCTACACCTTC.

The chain couples TRBV7-3 to TRBJ1-1; TRBD1 might be the D (5 bases). Trimming removed 3 bases from V and 6 bases from J, with 14 bases in between. The CDR3 is made up of 14 amino acids. The germline gives CDR1 SGHTA, CDR2 FQGTGA. This CDR3 is CASSFGGPEAEAFF. The DNA of the CDR3 is TGTGCCAGCAGCTTTGGGGGTCCTGAGGCTGAAGCTTTCTTT.

This clonotype was counted at least ten times. The chain employs TRBV20-1 and TRBJ1-2; 7 bases map to TRBD1. This CDR3 has 13 amino acids. Per the germline V gene, CDR1 is DFQATT and CDR2 is SNEGSKA (reference sequence). The V gene end was trimmed by 7 bases and the J gene end by 1 base; junction bases not matched to a gene: 6. In DNA, the CDR3 is TGCAGTGATTGGGACAGACGTAACTATGGCTACACCTTC. It codes for CSDWDRRNYGYTF.

This clonotype was seen at least ten times. The chain combines TRBV10-3 with TRBJ2-3; 15 bases are shared with TRBD2. With V trimmed by 0 bases and J by 1 base, 5 bases remained unmatched. Germline V CDR1 and CDR2: ENHRY, SYGVKD. This CDR3 contains 19 residues. CDR3 sequence reads: CAISESWGLAGGGTDTQYF. The CDR3 nucleotides read TGTGCCATCAGTGAGTCGTGGGGACTAGCGGGAGGAGGCACAGATACGCAGTATTTT.

This clonotype occurred many times. The rearrangement uses TRBV7-8 and TRBJ1-5; D is perhaps TRBD1 (5 bases). The CDR3 is 17 amino acids. Looked up from germline, CDR1 is SGHVS and CDR2 is FQNEAQ. The V and J ends lost 1 base and 0 bases respectively, with 13 bases between them. The CDR3 reads CASSLVVLTVSNQPQHF. The CDR3 region has the DNA TGTGCCAGCAGCTTAGTAGTCCTGACAGTTAGCAATCAGCCCCAGCATTTT.

This clonotype was detected a few times. The rearrangement links TRBV5-4 to TRBJ1-6; weak D call: TRBD1 (5 bases). Germline-derived CDR1 and CDR2 are SGHNT and YYREEE (reference sequence). V shed 4 bases and J shed 0 bases, with 14 bases lying between them. CDR3 length: 17 residues. In DNA form, the CDR3 reads TGTGCCAGCAGCGGGGGGTCCCACCCCTCCTATAATTCACCCCTCCACTTT. It codes for CASSGGSHPSYNSPLHF.